This entry lists 19 T cell receptor beta chains sequenced from one sample in a study of blood T cells in healthy people across ages. The second PCR ran roughly 6 to 11 cycles with a sample-barcoded 5' primer and J-beta primers. TCRdb itself ran the 5' RACE reads through MiXCR, one entry per CDR3 protein. The repertoire holds 450,000 to 700,000 distinct CDR3 sequences, 27% seen once, with less than 20% in the top ten. Sequencing was performed on blood. The receptors derive from a woman in her 70s in good health.

This chain connects TRBV5-1 to TRBJ2-7; TRBD1 might be the D (5 bases). The germline V and J ends were trimmed by 2 bases and 5 bases, with 14 bases remaining between them. Germline loops: CDR1 SGHRS, CDR2 YFSETQ. The CDR3 is 14 residues long. DNA of the CDR3: TGCGCCAGCAGCTTTCGGCAGGGAAGCGACGAGCAGTACTTC. Amino acids: CASSFRQGSDEQYF.

This clonotype was observed a few times. This rearrangement joins TRBV6-1 to TRBJ2-7; the match to TRBD2 covers 10 bases. CDR1 is MNHNS, CDR2 SASEGT, per germline. The CDR3 is 15 residues long. The V segment lost 8 bases and the J segment 2 bases; nucleotides outside the gene matches: 9. The CDR3 DNA is TGTGCCAGCCTCAGGACCCTAGCGGGGGCCTACGAGCAGTACTTC. Residues: CASLRTLAGAYEQYF.

Turning to this clonotype: The junction departs from the called germline gene at one end, perhaps through a read error. This chain uses TRBV4-3 with TRBJ2-7, with D unresolved. Per germline, CDR1 LGHNA and CDR2 YSLEER. CDR3 length equals 13 residues. CDR3 bases: TGCGCCAGCATCCAAGTCGGCGCGTACGAGCAGTACTTC. This encodes CASIQVGAYEQYF.

The gene calls are TRBV6-1 and TRBJ2-5; 7 positions agree with TRBD1. The CDR3 is 16 residues long. Germline V CDR1 and CDR2: MNHNS, SASEGT. J gave up 2 bases and V 6 bases, and 12 bases lay outside the gene matches. Written as DNA, the CDR3 is TGTGCCAGCAGGGAACAGGGACAGAGCTTTCAAGAGACCCAGTACTTC. This translates into CASREQGQSFQETQYF.

As regards this clonotype: Compared with germline, one end of the junction differs, possibly owing to a read error. The V and J genes are TRBV4-3 and TRBJ1-4; TRBD1 might be the D (6 bases). The CDR3 has 14 residues. Per germline, CDR1 LGHNA and CDR2 YSLEER. The CDR3 DNA sequence: TGCGCCAACAGCCAAGGACAGCGAAATGAAAAACTGTTTTTT. Its protein product is CANSQGQRNEKLFF.

The chain has TRBV20-1 and TRBJ2-3; D is perhaps TRBD2 (6 bases). The V gene lost 1 base and the J gene lost 4 bases, with 12 bases spanning the gap. The CDR3 contains 14 residues. Germline assignment: CDR1 DFQATT and CDR2 SNEGSKA (reference sequence). CDR3 nucleotides: TGCAGTGCTAGAGGCGGGGAGCCGGCAGATACGCAGTATTTT. Translation: CSARGGEPADTQYF.

In its sample, this clonotype was seen a few times. The V call is TRBV3-1, the J call TRBJ2-3; D perhaps matches TRBD2 (5 bases). With 4 bases removed from V and 4 bases from J, the gap between germline ends came to 18 bases. The CDR3 extends over 16 amino acids. Germline assignment: CDR1 LGHDT and CDR2 YNNKEL (reference sequence). The CDR3 spells CASSPLGERLADTQYF. In DNA, the CDR3 is TGTGCCAGCAGCCCCCTGGGCGAGCGGCTGGCAGATACGCAGTATTTT.

V usage is TRBV12-3 or TRBV12-4 and J usage is TRBJ2-1, with D possibly matching TRBD2 (5 bases). V lost 6 bases and J lost 7, with 10 bases in between. The CDR3 consists of 12 residues. In nucleotides, the CDR3 is TGTGCCAGCAGCCTTACTAGGAATGAGCAGTTCTTC. Its protein is CASSLTRNEQFF.

With respect to this clonotype: This likely comes from a read error, as the CDR3 has no conserved phenylalanine or tryptophan at its end. CDR3 DNA sequence: TGCGCCAGCAGTTACACTCCGGGCCCATACGAGCAGTACTCC. Protein sequence: CASSYTPGPYEQYS. The chain joins TRBV10-2 to TRBJ2-7; the D is unclear. Trimming shortened V by 5 bases and J by 4 bases, and 15 bases separated the two germline ends. This CDR3 region has 14 residues. CDR1 is WSHSY, CDR2 SAAADI, per germline.

The chain is built from TRBV4-3 and TRBJ2-3; TRBD1 aligns across 10 bases. V lost 0 bases to trimming and J lost 5 bases; unmatched junction nucleotides: 5. Germline CDR1 LGHNA, CDR2 YSLEER. The CDR3 length is 16 residues. The CDR3 DNA reads as TGCGCCAGCAGCCAAGAGGGACAGGGGTTTGTAGATACGCAGTATTTT. Translation gives CASSQEGQGFVDTQYF.

This clonotype was recorded many times. The chain has TRBV7-2 and TRBJ2-5; TRBD2 matches at 8 bases. There are 14 residues in the CDR3. The V segment lost 4 bases and the J segment 3 bases; nucleotides outside the gene matches: 4. From germline, CDR1 is SGHTA and CDR2 FQGNSA. Written as DNA, the CDR3 is TGTGCCAGCAGCTATCAAGCGGGGGAAGAGACCCAGTACTTC. It translates to CASSYQAGEETQYF.

The V call is TRBV5-1, the J call TRBJ2-3, with D possibly TRBD2 on 5 matching bases. V shed 4 bases and J shed 4 bases, with 16 bases lying between them. The germline V gene encodes CDR1 SGHRS and CDR2 YFSETQ. The CDR3 has 15 residues. The chain's CDR3 is CASSISSRTADTQYF. The CDR3 nucleotides read TGCGCCAGCAGCATTTCTAGCAGGACGGCAGATACGCAGTATTTT.

This chain joins TRBV20-1 and TRBJ2-7; 11 positions agree with TRBD2. The CDR3 is made up of 15 amino acids. Germline CDR1 reads DFQATT; CDR2 reads SNEGSKA (reference sequence). With 0 bases clipped from V and 4 bases from J, the junction kept 5 bases outside the gene matches. In DNA, the CDR3 is TGCAGTGCTAGAGACCTAGCGGGGGGCCTTTACGAGCAGTACTTC. Protein product: CSARDLAGGLYEQYF.

This clonotype was detected ten times or more. The rearrangement links TRBV12-3 or TRBV12-4 to TRBJ2-7; perhaps D is TRBD1 or TRBD2 (5 bases each). CDR3 size: 14 residues. Between the trimmed V and J ends, which lost 4 bases and 2 bases, there was a span of 12 bases. CDR3 sequence: CASSSGTGTYEQYF. The CDR3, as DNA: TGTGCCAGCAGTTCCGGGACGGGAACCTACGAGCAGTACTTC.

CDR3 in DNA: TGTGCCAGCAGGAAAGCGGGGAGCGAGACCCAGTACTTC. Its translation is CASRKAGSETQYF. This chain uses TRBV6-2 or TRBV6-3 with TRBJ2-5; TRBD2 agrees at 7 bases. The CDR3 is 13 residues long. CDR1 is MNHEY and CDR2 is SVGEGT in the germline V gene. V lost 6 bases and J lost 5; bases outside the gene matches: 6.

As for this clonotype: The junction differs from germline at one of its ends, possibly a read error. The V gene is TRBV7-2, the J gene TRBJ2-5; 12 bases are shared with TRBD2. This CDR3 spans 18 amino acids. Per germline, CDR1 SGHTA and CDR2 FQGNSA. CDR3 in DNA: TGTGCCAGCACCTTACGACTAGCGGGAGCCCTACTTCCAGAGACCCAGTACTTC. Residues: CASTLRLAGALLPETQYF.

This rearrangement joins TRBV28 to TRBJ2-3; D is unclear. The CDR3 is made up of 11 amino acids. The V gene lost 5 bases and the J gene lost 7 bases, with 7 bases spanning the gap. Germline values: CDR1 MDHEN, CDR2 SYDVKM. The CDR3 sequence: CASSKQNTQYF. CDR3 bases: TGTGCCAGCAGTAAGCAAAATACGCAGTATTTT.

The rearrangement links TRBV2 to TRBJ2-6; 9 bases are a match to TRBD1. This CDR3 is built from 17 residues. Germline values: CDR1 SNHLY, CDR2 FYNNEI. Unmatched junction bases numbered 8, after V lost 8 bases and J lost 0 bases. CDR3 sequence: CASSWDRVPSGANVLTF. The CDR3 coding sequence is TGTGCCAGCTCCTGGGACAGGGTTCCCTCTGGGGCCAACGTCCTGACTTTC.

The genes are TRBV7-2 and TRBJ2-1, with D possibly matching TRBD2 (5 bases). The CDR3 consists of 15 residues. Germline CDR1 SGHTA, CDR2 FQGNSA. V was cut by 4 bases and J by 2 bases, with 12 bases left in between. CDR3 amino acids: CASSSDDGTYNEQFF. CDR3 sequence (DNA): TGTGCCAGCAGCTCAGACGACGGGACCTACAATGAGCAGTTCTTC.